The rows below give T cell receptor beta chains drawn from one sample of a study of OX40 agonist ivuxolimab in advanced cancers. Produced via immunoSEQ multiplex PCR; TCRdb's table is partial and in-frame only. The profile shows about 30,000 clones, roughly four fifths of them singletons. Sequenced material: CD4+ or CD8+ T cells sorted from blood, taken in a trial of the OX40 agonist ivuxolimab. The receptor set was obtained from an adult with an advanced solid tumor such as melanoma, head and neck, liver or kidney cancer. Both conserved end residues are part of each CDR3. A D gene is named only where the DNA matches it firmly. Clone size appears in some rows only: once, few, many, or a class for an expanded clone.

TRBV2	TRBJ1-2	.	.	CASRLTRGYTF	TGTGCCAGCAGGTTAACGAGGGGCTACACCTTC
TRBV10-3	TRBJ1-1	.	.	CAIMRAGTEAFF	TGTGCCATCATGAGGGCGGGCACTGAAGCTTTCTTT
TRBV9	TRBJ1-1	.	TRBD1	CASSVGQGGTEAFF	TGTGCCAGCAGCGTAGGACAGGGAGGGACTGAAGCTTTCTTT
TRBV30	TRBJ2-1	.	.	CAWSVGVDPGLIEQFF	TGTGCCTGGAGTGTCGGGGTGGACCCCGGGTTGATTGAGCAGTTCTTC
TRBV12-5	TRBJ2-3	.	.	CASGLDGITQYF	TGTGCTAGTGGTTTGGACGGGATCACGCAGTATTTT
TRBV19	TRBJ2-1	.	TRBD2	CASSGGLGVWEFF	TGTGCCAGTAGTGGGGGACTAGGGGTATGGGAGTTCTTC
TRBV5-1	TRBJ2-7	few	TRBD2	CASSLLGSGGSYEQYF	TGCGCCAGCAGCTTGTTAGGTAGCGGGGGCTCCTACGAGCAGTACTTC
TRBV19	TRBJ2-7	once	TRBD1	CASTAGTGVYEQYF	TGTGCCAGTACCGCCGGGACAGGTGTGTACGAGCAGTACTTC
TRBV5-4	TRBJ2-2	.	TRBD1	CASSGTDYRGPGELFF	TGTGCCAGCAGCGGCACCGACTACAGGGGCCCCGGGGAGCTGTTTTTT
TRBV7-6	TRBJ2-5	.	.	CASSYLRHNQETQYF	TGTGCCAGCAGCTACCTTAGGCACAACCAAGAGACCCAGTACTTC
TRBV10-2	TRBJ2-2	.	TRBD1	CASSRHTGTGEGGELFF	TGCGCCAGCAGTCGACACACCGGGACAGGGGAGGGCGGGGAGCTGTTTTTT
TRBV27	TRBJ1-2	.	.	CASSFTGSGYTF	TGTGCCAGCAGTTTCACAGGGAGTGGCTACACCTTC
TRBV7-3	TRBJ1-1	.	.	CASSSDINTEAFF	TGTGCCAGCAGCTCGGACATAAACACTGAAGCTTTCTTT
TRBV5-1	TRBJ2-7	.	TRBD2	CASSPWASGPSGQYF	TGCGCCAGCAGCCCGTGGGCTAGCGGGCCCTCCGGGCAGTACTTC
TRBV7-9	TRBJ1-6	.	TRBD1	CASSSTGAGQYNSPLHF	TGTGCCAGCAGCTCGACAGGGGCGGGTCAATATAATTCACCCCTCCACTTT
TRBV5-5	TRBJ2-7	.	.	CASGPALGPYEQYF	TGTGCCAGCGGGCCGGCTTTAGGGCCCTACGAGCAGTACTTC
TRBV5-1	TRBJ1-5	.	TRBD1	CASTRGQGYQPQHF	TGCGCCAGCACGCGGGGACAGGGATATCAGCCCCAGCATTTT
TRBV5-1	TRBJ2-7	.	.	CASSPGDRYVYEQYF	TGCGCCAGCAGCCCCGGAGACAGGTACGTCTACGAGCAGTACTTC
TRBV2	TRBJ1-1	medium-sized	.	CASSETTGEAFF	TGTGCCAGCAGTGAAACAACCGGGGAAGCTTTCTTT
TRBV7-9	TRBJ2-3	.	TRBD2	CASSSTSGVGDTQYF	TGTGCCAGCAGCTCGACTAGCGGGGTCGGAGATACGCAGTATTTT
TRBV19	TRBJ2-7	.	.	CASSLGQFFDEQYF	TGTGCCAGTAGCCTGGGGCAGTTTTTCGACGAGCAGTACTTC
TRBV5-1	TRBJ2-4	.	TRBD2	CASSLAGLAGVAKNIQYF	TGCGCCAGCAGCTTGGCGGGACTAGCGGGAGTCGCCAAAAACATTCAGTACTTC
TRBV7-6	TRBJ2-7	few	TRBD2	CASSSTSGTEQYF	TGTGCCAGCAGCTCGACTAGCGGGACTGAGCAGTACTTC
TRBV5-1	TRBJ1-2	few	.	CASSLEATGSYGYTF	TGCGCCAGCAGCTTGGAGGCAACAGGGTCCTATGGCTACACCTTC
TRBV7-9	TRBJ2-7	.	TRBD2	CASSPHLAGGEQYF	TGTGCCAGCAGCCCTCATCTAGCGGGAGGAGAGCAGTACTTC
TRBV5-1	TRBJ1-1	once	.	CASSLGHEAFF	TGCGCCAGCAGCTTAGGACATGAAGCTTTCTTT
TRBV9	TRBJ1-5	few	.	CASSPGGANQPQHF	TGTGCCAGCAGCCCAGGAGGGGCGAATCAGCCCCAGCATTTT
TRBV9	TRBJ2-7	once	.	CASRGEDEQYF	TGTGCCAGCAGGGGAGAGGACGAGCAGTACTTC
TRBV29-1	TRBJ1-2	few	.	CSVEMGPLGGYTF	TGCAGCGTTGAAATGGGGCCGCTTGGTGGCTACACCTTC
TRBV6-5	TRBJ1-1	once	.	CASSLTENTEAFF	TGTGCCAGCAGCTTGACAGAGAACACTGAAGCTTTCTTT
TRBV28	TRBJ2-7	.	TRBD2	CASSFRRENYEQYF	TGTGCCAGCAGTTTCCGGCGGGAGAACTACGAGCAGTACTTC
TRBV5-6	TRBJ1-4	.	.	CASSPGVTNEKLFF	TGTGCCAGCAGCCCGGGAGTTACTAATGAAAAACTGTTTTTT
TRBV27	TRBJ2-1	.	.	CASSLSGWQNNEQFF	TGTGCCAGCAGTTTATCTGGTTGGCAGAACAATGAGCAGTTCTTC
TRBV27	TRBJ2-2	.	.	CASTWAGSNTGELFF	TGTGCCAGCACTTGGGCAGGGTCGAACACCGGGGAGCTGTTTTTT
TRBV10-3	TRBJ1-5	.	.	CAISRDASATQPQHF	TGTGCCATCAGCCGAGATGCTAGCGCGACTCAGCCCCAGCATTTT
TRBV7-9	TRBJ2-5	.	TRBD1	CASSLATGAETQYF	TGTGCCAGCAGCCTCGCGACAGGGGCGGAGACCCAGTACTTC
TRBV20-1	TRBJ2-7	.	.	CSGLGYEQYF	TGCAGTGGTCTCGGCTACGAGCAGTACTTC
TRBV14	TRBJ1-2	.	.	CASSHLDGIANYGYTF	TGTGCCAGCAGCCACCTGGACGGTATAGCTAACTATGGCTACACCTTC
TRBV29-1	TRBJ2-1	.	TRBD2	CSGTSGRINEQFF	TGCAGCGGAACTAGCGGGAGGATCAATGAGCAGTTCTTC
TRBV6-1	TRBJ1-3	.	.	CASSHLGSGNTIYF	TGTGCCAGCAGCCATCTGGGCTCTGGAAACACCATATATTTT
TRBV19	TRBJ2-1	.	.	CASSLGGSYNEQFF	TGTGCCAGTTCCTTAGGAGGTTCCTACAATGAGCAGTTCTTC
TRBV4-1	TRBJ2-7	.	.	CASSQVQLTGEQYF	TGCGCCAGCAGCCAAGTGCAGTTAACGGGGGAGCAGTACTTC
TRBV4-2	TRBJ2-7	once	.	CASSQVGIGIYEQYF	TGTGCCAGCAGCCAAGTCGGTATCGGGATATACGAGCAGTACTTC
TRBV9	TRBJ2-5	.	.	CASSGRYQETQYF	TGTGCCAGCAGCGGACGGTACCAAGAGACCCAGTACTTC
TRBV27	TRBJ2-1	.	.	CASSIIPTGYEQFF	TGTGCCAGCAGTATAATACCCACAGGGTATGAGCAGTTCTTC
TRBV9	TRBJ2-7	.	.	CASSVRGQTYEQYF	TGTGCCAGCAGCGTCAGAGGACAGACATACGAGCAGTACTTC
TRBV6-1	TRBJ1-4	.	.	CASSESGLSAREKLFF	TGTGCCAGCAGTGAAAGCGGTTTGTCAGCCAGGGAAAAACTGTTTTTT
TRBV7-2	TRBJ2-3	few	.	CASSLRDLGGTDTQYF	TGTGCCAGCAGCTTAAGGGACCTGGGCGGCACAGATACGCAGTATTTT
TRBV6-5	TRBJ1-5	.	.	CASSYSPGAPQHF	TGTGCCAGCAGTTACTCGCCGGGGGCGCCCCAGCATTTT